One sample yielded the 14 T cell receptor beta chains listed below, sequenced in a study of Graves' ophthalmopathy and Graves' hyperthyroidism. The authors amplified TCR beta CDR3 regions, and they did so from RNA transcripts for repertoire sequencing. First-round RT-PCR relied on HTBI primers, and a second-round multiplex PCR came next. TCRdb re-analysed the multiplex PCR reads in MiXCR, keeping a single row per CDR3 protein. The sample holds under 60,000 distinct CDR3 sequences, roughly 46% seen once. Specimen: peripheral blood. All receptors derive from an adult woman with Graves' ophthalmopathy.

CDR3 sequence: CASSLMGTQYF. In DNA form, the CDR3 reads TGTGCCAGCAGCTTAATGGGTACCCAGTACTTC. J is TRBJ2-5 and V is TRBV7-3; D not certain. Looked up from germline, CDR1 is SGHTA and CDR2 is FQGTGA. Trimming removed 1 base at V and 8 bases at J, with 5 bases between. The CDR3 loop spans 11 amino acids.

A remark on this clonotype: Here the CDR3 omits its conserved ending phenylalanine or tryptophan, so a read error is the likely source. The chain uses TRBV15 and TRBJ2-7, with 10 nucleotides matching TRBD1. This CDR3 has 14 residues. Per the germline V gene, CDR1 is LNHNV and CDR2 is YYDKDF (reference sequence). The V and J ends lost 0 bases and 10 bases, in that order; junction bases with no gene match: 6. CDR3 sequence (DNA): TGTGCCACCAGCAGAGAAGGGGGGACAGGGGATCAGTACCTC. As protein: CATSREGGTGDQYL.

A note on this clonotype: The junction differs from germline at one of its ends, possibly a read error. J is TRBJ2-1 and V is TRBV20-1; D possibly corresponds to TRBD1 (5 bases). CDR1 DFQATT and CDR2 SNEGSKA come from the germline V gene (reference sequence). This CDR3 has 15 amino acids. The CDR3 region is CGARERGSSSNEQFF. CDR3 sequence (DNA): TGCGGTGCTAGAGAAAGGGGCTCGTCCTCCAATGAGCAGTTCTTC.

This clonotype was picked up many times. The V call is TRBV20-1, the J call TRBJ2-7; D gene uncertain. From germline, CDR1 is DFQATT and CDR2 SNEGSKA (reference sequence). This CDR3 contains 14 residues. Trimming took 0 bases from V and 6 from J, leaving 15 bases between them. CDR3 bases: TGCAGTGCTAGAGATTTTAACTACGGTGTCGAGCAGTACTTC. This gives the protein CSARDFNYGVEQYF.

For this clonotype: One end of the junction is discordant with germline, which a read error may explain. The V gene is TRBV10-3, the J gene TRBJ2-3; no clear D. Germline V CDR1 and CDR2: ENHRY, SYGVKD. The CDR3 has 14 amino acids. CDR3 region: CAIIKSQKADTQYF. In DNA form, the CDR3 reads TGTGCCATCATCAAGTCTCAAAAAGCAGATACACAGTATTTT.

The table lists this clonotype with a count of one. V gene TRBV20-1 combines with J gene TRBJ2-1, with a tentative D call TRBD2 (7 bases). The germline CDR1 and CDR2 sequences are DFQATT and SNEGSKA (reference sequence). CDR3 size: 14 residues. Trimming took 7 bases from V and 4 from J, leaving 17 bases between them. CDR3 in DNA: TGCAGTGAACGGGGGGCCCTTAATTACAATGAGCAGTTCTTC. It encodes CSERGALNYNEQFF.

At least ten counts were recorded for this clonotype. The chain combines TRBV6-4 with TRBJ2-1; 10 bases agree with TRBD1. V shed 0 bases, J shed 6 bases, and the junction held 2 bases outside the gene matches. The CDR3 spans 15 residues. Germline V CDR1 and CDR2: MRHNA, SNTAGT. The DNA for the CDR3 is TGTGCCAGCAGTGACTCCGGGGACAGGGGCAATGAGCAGTTCTTC. This sequence encodes CASSDSGDRGNEQFF.

Regarding this clonotype: The final CDR3 position lacks the conserved phenylalanine or tryptophan, pointing to a likely read error. This chain connects TRBV3-1 to TRBJ1-4; D possibly corresponds to TRBD1 (5 bases). This CDR3 comprises 15 residues. The germline V gene encodes CDR1 LGHDT and CDR2 YNNKEL (reference sequence). Trimming shortened V by 3 bases and J by 6 bases, and 14 bases separated the two germline ends. The chain's CDR3 is CASSQAGTGDEKLFS. The DNA for the CDR3 is TGTGCCAGCAGCCAGGCGGGAACGGGGGATGAAAAACTGTTTTCT.

J is TRBJ1-2 and V is TRBV10-1; D is perhaps TRBD1 (6 bases). The V gene lost 0 bases and the J gene lost 4 bases, with 15 bases spanning the gap. Germline V CDR1 and CDR2: WNHNN, SYGVQD (reference sequence). The CDR3 consists of 16 residues. The CDR3, as DNA: TGCGCCAGCAGTGAGTCGGTCTCCGGGACACCCTATGGCTACACCTTC. Protein: CASSESVSGTPYGYTF.

This clonotype was seen repeatedly, ten times or more. The chain combines TRBV12-3 or TRBV12-4 with TRBJ2-7; 7 bases agree with TRBD1. The CDR3 spans 16 residues. V shed 6 bases, J shed 0 bases, and the junction held 11 bases outside the gene matches. CDR3 in amino acids: CASSPMSGGSSYEQYF. The CDR3 DNA reads TGTGCCAGCAGCCCAATGTCAGGGGGTAGCTCCTACGAGCAGTACTTC.

As for this clonotype: This may arise from a read error, as a much more abundant clone is one base away. The rearrangement links TRBV28 to TRBJ2-7; either TRBD1 or TRBD2 may fit D (7 bases each). There are 14 residues in the CDR3. The germline V gene encodes CDR1 MDHEN and CDR2 SYDVKM. V lost 8 bases, J lost 8 bases, and 22 bases lay in between. This CDR3 is CASGPQGGVKKQYF. The CDR3 DNA reads as TGTGCCAGCGGCCCCCAGGGGGGGGTGAAGAAGCAGTACTTC.

The V gene is TRBV5-4, the J gene TRBJ2-5; D might be TRBD2 (7 bases). The CDR3 consists of 15 residues. V was cut by 0 bases and J by 9 bases, with 18 bases left in between. CDR1 and CDR2 from the germline V gene are SGHNT and YYREEE (reference sequence). CDR3 DNA: TGTGCCAGCAGCTTGGGGGGGGGCGGCAATCAGCCCCAGTACTTC. This translates into CASSLGGGGNQPQYF. The full variable domain, in which reference TRBV5-4 and TRBJ2-5 provide the parts outside the CDR3, is ETGVTQSPTHLIKTRGQQVTLRCSSQSGHNTVSWYQQALGQGPQFIFQYYREEENGRGNFPPRFSGLQFPNYSSELNVNALELDDSALYLCASSLGGGGNQPQYFGPGTRLLVL.

The V call is TRBV6-7, the J call TRBJ2-6; D is possibly TRBD2 (5 bases). TRBV6-7 is sorted into the ORF group, with uncertain function. This CDR3 is 15 amino acids long. Trimming pared 8 bases from V and 4 bases from J, leaving 15 bases between. CDR3 bases: TGTGCCAGCGGGAGAGGTTGGCCGGGGGCCAACGTCCTGACTTTC. It codes for CASGRGWPGANVLTF.

This clonotype has at least ten counts. This clone may be a read error of a much larger clone one base away. The J gene is TRBJ2-7, the V gene TRBV20-1, with D perhaps matching TRBD2 (6 bases). V gave up 0 bases and J gave up 0 bases, with 9 bases separating them. CDR1 DFQATT and CDR2 SNEGSKA come from the germline V gene (reference sequence). This CDR3 has 14 amino acids. The CDR3 protein is CSARDRGSSYEQYF. The CDR3 DNA reads as TGCAGTGCTAGAGATCGGGGGAGCTCCTACGAGCAGTACTTC.